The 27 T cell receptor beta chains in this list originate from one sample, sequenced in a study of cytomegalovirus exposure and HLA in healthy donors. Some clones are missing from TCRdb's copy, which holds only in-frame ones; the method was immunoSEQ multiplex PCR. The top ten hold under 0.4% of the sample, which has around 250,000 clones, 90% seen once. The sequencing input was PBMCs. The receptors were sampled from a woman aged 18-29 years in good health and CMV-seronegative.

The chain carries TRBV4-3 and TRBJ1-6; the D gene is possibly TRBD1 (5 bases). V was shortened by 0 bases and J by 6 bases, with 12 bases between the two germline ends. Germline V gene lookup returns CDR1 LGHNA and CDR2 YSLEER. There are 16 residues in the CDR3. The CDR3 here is CASSQDLGGTNSPLHF. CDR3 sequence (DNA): TGCGCCAGCAGCCAAGATCTTGGAGGGACTAATTCACCCCTCCACTTT.

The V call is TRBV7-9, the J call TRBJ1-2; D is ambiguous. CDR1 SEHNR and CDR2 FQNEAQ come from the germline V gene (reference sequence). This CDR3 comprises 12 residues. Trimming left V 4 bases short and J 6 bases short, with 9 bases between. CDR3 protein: CASSSLGDGYTF. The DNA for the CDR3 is TGTGCCAGCAGCTCCCTCGGGGATGGCTACACCTTC. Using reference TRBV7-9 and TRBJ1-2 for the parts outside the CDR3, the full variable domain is DTGVSQNPRHKITKRGQNVTFRCDPISEHNRLYWYRQTLGQGPEFLTYFQNEAQLEKSRLLSDRFSAERPKGSFSTLEIQRTEQGDSAMYLCASSSLGDGYTFGSGTRLTVV.

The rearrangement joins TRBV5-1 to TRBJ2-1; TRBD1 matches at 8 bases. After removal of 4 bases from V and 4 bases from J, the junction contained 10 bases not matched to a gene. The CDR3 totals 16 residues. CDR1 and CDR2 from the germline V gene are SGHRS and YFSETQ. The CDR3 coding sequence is TGCGCCAGCAGCAACACCCCGGGACAGGCATACAATGAGCAGTTCTTC. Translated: CASSNTPGQAYNEQFF.

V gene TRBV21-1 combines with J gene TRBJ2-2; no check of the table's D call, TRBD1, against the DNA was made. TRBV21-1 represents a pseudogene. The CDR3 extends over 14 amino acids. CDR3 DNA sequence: TGTGCCAGCAGCAATGACAGGGCCGGGGGGGAGCTGTTTTTT. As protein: CASSNDRAGGELFF.

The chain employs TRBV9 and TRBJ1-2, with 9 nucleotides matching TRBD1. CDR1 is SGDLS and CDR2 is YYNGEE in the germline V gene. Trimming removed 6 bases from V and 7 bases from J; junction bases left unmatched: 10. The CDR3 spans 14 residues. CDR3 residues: CASTIGGTGSGYTF. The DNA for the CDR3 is TGTGCCAGCACTATAGGGGGGACAGGGAGTGGCTACACCTTC.

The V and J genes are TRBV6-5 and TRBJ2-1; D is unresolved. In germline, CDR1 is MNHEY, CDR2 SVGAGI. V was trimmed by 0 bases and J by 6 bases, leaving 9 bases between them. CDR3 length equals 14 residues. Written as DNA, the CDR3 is TGTGCCAGCAGTTACTCCCGCGATGGCAATGAGCAGTTCTTC. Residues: CASSYSRDGNEQFF.

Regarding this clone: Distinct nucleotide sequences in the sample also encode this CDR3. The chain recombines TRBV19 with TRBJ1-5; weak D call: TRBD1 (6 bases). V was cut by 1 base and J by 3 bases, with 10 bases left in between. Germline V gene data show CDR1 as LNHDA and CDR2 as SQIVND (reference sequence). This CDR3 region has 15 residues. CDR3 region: CASSIGTGFNQPQHF. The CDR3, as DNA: TGTGCCAGTAGTATAGGAACAGGGTTCAATCAGCCCCAGCATTTT.

CDR3 sequence (DNA): TGTGCCAGCAGTTACGTCGGGGAAGGTAGTTCACCCCTCCACTTT. It codes for CASSYVGEGSSPLHF. This chain joins TRBV6-5 and TRBJ1-6; no firm D call. The germline V and J ends were trimmed by 2 bases and 9 bases, with 14 bases remaining between them. CDR1 and CDR2 (germline): MNHEY, SVGAGI. CDR3 size: 15 residues.

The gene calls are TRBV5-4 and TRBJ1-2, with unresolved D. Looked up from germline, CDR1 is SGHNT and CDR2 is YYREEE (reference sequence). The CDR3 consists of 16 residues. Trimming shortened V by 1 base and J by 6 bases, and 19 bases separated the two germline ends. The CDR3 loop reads CASSLRPVLTRDGYTF. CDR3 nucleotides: TGTGCCAGCAGCTTGAGGCCAGTCCTAACTAGGGATGGCTACACCTTC.

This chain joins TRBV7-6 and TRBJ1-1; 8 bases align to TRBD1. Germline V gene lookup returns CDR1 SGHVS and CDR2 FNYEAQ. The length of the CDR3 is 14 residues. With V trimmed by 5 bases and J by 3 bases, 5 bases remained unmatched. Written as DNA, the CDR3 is TGTGCCAGCAGCACCGGACAGGGCGACACTGAAGCTTTCTTT. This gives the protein CASSTGQGDTEAFF.

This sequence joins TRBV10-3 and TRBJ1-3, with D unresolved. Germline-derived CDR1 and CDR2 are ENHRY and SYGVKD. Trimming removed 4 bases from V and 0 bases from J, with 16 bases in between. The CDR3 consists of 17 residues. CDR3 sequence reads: CAISVNPVPVSGNTIYF. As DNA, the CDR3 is TGTGCCATCAGTGTAAATCCGGTGCCGGTCTCTGGAAACACCATATATTTT.

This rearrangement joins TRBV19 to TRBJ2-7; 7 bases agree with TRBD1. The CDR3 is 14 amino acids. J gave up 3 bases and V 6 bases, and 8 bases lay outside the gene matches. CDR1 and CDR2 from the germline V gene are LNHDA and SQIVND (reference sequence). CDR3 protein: CASSMGQNNYEQYF. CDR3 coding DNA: TGTGCCAGTAGCATGGGACAGAATAACTACGAGCAGTACTTC.

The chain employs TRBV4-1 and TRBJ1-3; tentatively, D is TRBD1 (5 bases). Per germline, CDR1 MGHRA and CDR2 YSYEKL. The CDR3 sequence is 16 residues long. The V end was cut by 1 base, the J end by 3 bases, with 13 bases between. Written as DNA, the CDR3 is TGCGCCAGCAGCCAAGTAAGGCAGGGCGGTGGAAACACCATATATTTT. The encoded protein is CASSQVRQGGGNTIYF.

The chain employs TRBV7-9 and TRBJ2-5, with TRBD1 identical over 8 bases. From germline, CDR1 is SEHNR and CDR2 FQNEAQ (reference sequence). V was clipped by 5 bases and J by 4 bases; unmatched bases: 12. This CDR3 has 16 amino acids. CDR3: CASSTWTGPGGETQYF. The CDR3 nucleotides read TGTGCCAGCAGCACCTGGACAGGGCCTGGAGGAGAGACCCAGTACTTC. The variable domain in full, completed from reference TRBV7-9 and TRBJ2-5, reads DTGVSQNPRHKITKRGQNVTFRCDPISEHNRLYWYRQTLGQGPEFLTYFQNEAQLEKSRLLSDRFSAERPKGSFSTLEIQRTEQGDSAMYLCASSTWTGPGGETQYFGPGTRLLVL.

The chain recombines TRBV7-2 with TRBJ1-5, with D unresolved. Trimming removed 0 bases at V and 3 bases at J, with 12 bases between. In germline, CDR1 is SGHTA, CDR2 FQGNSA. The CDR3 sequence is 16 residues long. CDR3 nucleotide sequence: TGTGCCAGCAGCTTAGCCAGTCCATCCAACAATCAGCCCCAGCATTTT. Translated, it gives CASSLASPSNNQPQHF.

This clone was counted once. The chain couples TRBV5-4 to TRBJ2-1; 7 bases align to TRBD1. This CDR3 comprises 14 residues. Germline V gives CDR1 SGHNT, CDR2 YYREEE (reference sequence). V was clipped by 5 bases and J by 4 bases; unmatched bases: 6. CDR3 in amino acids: CASSRPGQYNEQFF. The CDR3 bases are TGTGCCAGCAGTCGTCCGGGACAGTACAATGAGCAGTTCTTC.

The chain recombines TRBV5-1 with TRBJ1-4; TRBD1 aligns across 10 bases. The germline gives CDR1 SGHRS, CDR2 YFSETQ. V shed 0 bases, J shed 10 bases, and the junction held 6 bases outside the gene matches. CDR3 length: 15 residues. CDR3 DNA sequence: TGCGCCAGCAGCTTGGCCGGGACAGGGGAGGTAAAACTGTTTTTT. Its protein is CASSLAGTGEVKLFF.

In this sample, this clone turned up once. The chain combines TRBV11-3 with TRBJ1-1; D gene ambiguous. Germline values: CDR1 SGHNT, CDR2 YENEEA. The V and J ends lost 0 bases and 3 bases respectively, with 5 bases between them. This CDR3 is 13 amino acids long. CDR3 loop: CASSLERDTEAFF. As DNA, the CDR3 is TGTGCCAGCAGCTTAGAGAGAGACACTGAAGCTTTCTTT.

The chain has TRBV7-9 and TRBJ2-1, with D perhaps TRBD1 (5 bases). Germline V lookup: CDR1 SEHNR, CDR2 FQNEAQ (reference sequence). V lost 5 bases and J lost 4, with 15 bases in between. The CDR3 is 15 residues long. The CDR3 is CASSLIRGIYNEQFF. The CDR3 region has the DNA TGTGCCAGCAGCCTGATAAGGGGCATATACAATGAGCAGTTCTTC.

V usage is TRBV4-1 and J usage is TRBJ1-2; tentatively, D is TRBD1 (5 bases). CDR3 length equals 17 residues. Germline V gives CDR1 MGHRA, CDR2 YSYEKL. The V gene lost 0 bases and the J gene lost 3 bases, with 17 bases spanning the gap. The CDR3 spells CASSQEISRALDYGYTF. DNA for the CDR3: TGCGCCAGCAGCCAAGAGATTAGCAGGGCTCTAGACTATGGCTACACCTTC.

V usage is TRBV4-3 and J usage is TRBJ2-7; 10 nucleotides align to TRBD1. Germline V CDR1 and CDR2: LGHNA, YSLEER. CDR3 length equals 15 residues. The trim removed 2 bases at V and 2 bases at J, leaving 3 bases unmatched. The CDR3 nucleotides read TGCGCCAGCAGCCAACGGACAGGGGGGGCCTACGAGCAGTACTTC. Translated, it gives CASSQRTGGAYEQYF.

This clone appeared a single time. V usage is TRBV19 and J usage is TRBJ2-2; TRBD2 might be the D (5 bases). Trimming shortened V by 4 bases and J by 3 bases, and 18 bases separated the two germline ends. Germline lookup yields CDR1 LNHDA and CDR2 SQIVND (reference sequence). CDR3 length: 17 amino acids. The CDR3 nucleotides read TGTGCCAGTAGTAATTCCGCCGAGGGTTTTCACACCGGGGAGCTGTTTTTT. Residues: CASSNSAEGFHTGELFF. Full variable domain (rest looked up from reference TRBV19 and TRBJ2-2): DGGITQSPKYLFRKEGQNVTLSCEQNLNHDAMYWYRQDPGQGLRLIYYSQIVNDFQKGDIAEGYSVSREKKESFPLTVTSAQKNPTAFYLCASSNSAEGFHTGELFFGEGSRLTVL.

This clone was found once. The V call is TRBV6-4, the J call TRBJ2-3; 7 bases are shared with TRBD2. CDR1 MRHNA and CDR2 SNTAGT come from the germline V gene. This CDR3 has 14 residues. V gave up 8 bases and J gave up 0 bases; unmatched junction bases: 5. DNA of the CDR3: TGTGCCAGCCGGGGGGACCTAAGCACAGATACGCAGTATTTT. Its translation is CASRGDLSTDTQYF.

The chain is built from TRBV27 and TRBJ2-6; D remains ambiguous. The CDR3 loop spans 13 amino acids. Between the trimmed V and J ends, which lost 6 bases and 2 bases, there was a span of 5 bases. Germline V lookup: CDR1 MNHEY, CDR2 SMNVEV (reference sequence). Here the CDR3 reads CASRHTGANVLTF. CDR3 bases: TGTGCCAGCAGACACACTGGGGCCAACGTCCTGACTTTC.

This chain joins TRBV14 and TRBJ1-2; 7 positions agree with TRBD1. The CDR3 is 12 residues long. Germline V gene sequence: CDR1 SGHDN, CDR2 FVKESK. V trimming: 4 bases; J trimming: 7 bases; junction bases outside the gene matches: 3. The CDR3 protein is CASSRDRIGYTF. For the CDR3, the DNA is TGTGCCAGCAGCCGGGACAGAATTGGCTACACCTTC. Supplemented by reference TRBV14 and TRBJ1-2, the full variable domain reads EAGVTQFPSHSVIEKGQTVTLRCDPISGHDNLYWYRRVMGKEIKFLLHFVKESKQDESGMPNNRFLAERTGGTYSTLKVQPAELEDSGVYFCASSRDRIGYTFGSGTRLTVV.

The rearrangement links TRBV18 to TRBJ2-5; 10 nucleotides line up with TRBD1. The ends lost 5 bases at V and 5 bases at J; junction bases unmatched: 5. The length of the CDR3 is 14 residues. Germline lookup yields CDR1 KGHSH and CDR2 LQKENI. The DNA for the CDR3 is TGTGCCAGCTCAACCGGGACAGGGGTTGAGACCCAGTACTTC. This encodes CASSTGTGVETQYF.

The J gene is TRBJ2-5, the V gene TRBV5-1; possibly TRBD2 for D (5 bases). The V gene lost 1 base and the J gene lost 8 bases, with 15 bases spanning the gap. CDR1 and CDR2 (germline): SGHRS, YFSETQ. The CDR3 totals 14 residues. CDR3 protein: CASSLWTPKRTQYF. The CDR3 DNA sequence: TGCGCCAGCAGCTTGTGGACTCCAAAGAGAACCCAGTACTTC.